One and the same sample provided the 23 T cell receptor beta chains below, sequenced in a study of vaccination and CD4 T cells after COVID-19. No antigen has been identified for these receptors. An Oncomine TCR Beta short-read assay was used to sequence the DNA from cultured CD4+ T cells. MiXCR, applied by TCRdb to the PCR reads, yields one record per CDR3 protein. Of roughly 6,800 distinct CDR3 sequences in the sample, 25% are singletons; the top ten hold 9.5%. The treatment: roughly 10-day PBMC culture with coronavirus spike peptide pools or control peptides (ViraFEST assay). The sample in question was CD4+ T cells from blood, cultured in vitro, obtained after SARS-CoV-2 vaccination. All receptors come from a human donor who had recovered from COVID-19.

The chain links TRBV11-2 to TRBJ2-5; D call uncertain. Trimming took 5 bases from V and 8 from J, leaving 6 bases between them. CDR1 SGHAT and CDR2 FQNNGV come from the germline V gene. The CDR3 spans 10 residues. CDR3 in DNA: TGTGCCAGCAGCGAGACCACCCAGTACTTC. This sequence encodes CASSETTQYF. Full variable domain (remainder filled in from reference TRBV11-2 and TRBJ2-5): EAGVAQSPRYKIIEKRQSVAFWCNPISGHATLYWYQQILGQGPKLLIQFQNNGVVDDSQLPKDRFSAERLKGVDSTLKIQPAKLEDSAVYLCASSETTQYFGPGTRLLVL.

The chain couples TRBV4-2 to TRBJ2-7; D might be TRBD1 or TRBD2, each matching 5 bases. The germline CDR1 and CDR2 sequences are LGHNA and YNFKEQ. The ends were cut back, 3 bases at V and 2 bases at J, with 14 bases in the middle. This CDR3 has 15 amino acids. The CDR3 here is CASSHPGTSTYEQYF. In nucleotides, the CDR3 is TGTGCCAGCAGCCATCCCGGGACCTCAACCTACGAGCAGTACTTC.

The chain employs TRBV19 and TRBJ2-1; 7 bases agree with TRBD2. With V trimmed by 5 bases and J by 4 bases, 11 bases remained unmatched. Looked up from germline, CDR1 is LNHDA and CDR2 is SQIVND (reference sequence). The CDR3 runs 16 residues. Here the CDR3 reads CASSGLGGSSYNEQFF. DNA for the CDR3: TGTGCCAGTAGTGGGTTAGGCGGGAGCAGTTACAATGAGCAGTTCTTC.

The chain joins TRBV5-1 to TRBJ2-7; 9 bases are a match to TRBD2. The CDR3 consists of 14 residues. Trimming at V came to 4 bases and at J to 2 bases, leaving 4 bases not matched to a gene. Looked up from germline, CDR1 is SGHRS and CDR2 is YFSETQ. CDR3 in DNA: TGCGCCAGCAGCCTCAGCGGGGGGCCCTACGAGCAGTACTTC. This translates into CASSLSGGPYEQYF.

The J gene is TRBJ1-2, the V gene TRBV20-1; D unresolved. The germline V gene has CDR1 DFQATT and CDR2 SNEGSKA (reference sequence). The CDR3 consists of 17 residues. Trimming removed 0 bases at V and 5 bases at J, with 22 bases between. The CDR3 protein is CSARDYTAAQTTYGYTF. The CDR3 nucleotides read TGCAGTGCTAGAGATTATACGGCCGCCCAAACCACTTATGGCTACACCTTC.

This clonotype turned up a few times. The J gene is TRBJ2-3, the V gene TRBV10-3, with 9 bases lining up with TRBD2. V was clipped by 10 bases and J by 3 bases; unmatched bases: 8. CDR1 is ENHRY and CDR2 is SYGVKD in the germline V gene. The CDR3 is 14 residues long. The CDR3: CATREAGGTDTQYF. CDR3 bases: TGTGCCACCCGGGAGGCGGGAGGGACAGATACGCAGTATTTT.

This clonotype qualifies as medium-sized (0.01 to 0.1%). The V call is TRBV7-8, the J call TRBJ1-2; maybe TRBD1 (5 bases). Germline V CDR1 and CDR2: SGHVS, FQNEAQ. Trimming pared 1 base from V and 3 bases from J, leaving 9 bases between. CDR3 length: 14 residues. The CDR3 spells CASSLEGMDYGYTF. Here the CDR3 DNA reads TGTGCCAGCAGCTTAGAGGGGATGGACTATGGCTACACCTTC.

There are a few counts of this clonotype. CDR3 amino acids: CASSLAISGGLNTQYF. The CDR3 DNA reads as TGTGCCAGCAGCCTCGCCATTAGCGGGGGCCTCAATACGCAGTATTTT. The chain carries TRBV4-2 and TRBJ2-3; 9 bases map to TRBD2. This CDR3 comprises 16 residues. V was pared by 4 bases and J by 7 bases, with 12 bases of the junction left unmatched. Germline CDR1 LGHNA, CDR2 YNFKEQ.

The chain couples TRBV10-1 to TRBJ1-1, with a tentative D call TRBD1 (5 bases). This CDR3 has 14 residues. V lost 0 bases, J lost 1 base, and 6 bases lay in between. Germline V gene data show CDR1 as WNHNN and CDR2 as SYGVQD (reference sequence). CDR3 sequence reads: CASSESGRNTEAFF. CDR3 DNA sequence: TGCGCCAGCAGTGAGTCGGGGCGGAACACTGAAGCTTTCTTT.

This clonotype was counted between two and nine times. The chain carries TRBV7-9 and TRBJ1-3; 7 bases match TRBD1. Germline CDR1 reads SEHNR; CDR2 reads FQNEAQ (reference sequence). With 5 bases clipped from V and 3 bases from J, the junction kept 10 bases outside the gene matches. This CDR3 has 16 residues. The CDR3 loop reads CASSSRQGTGGNTIYF. Here the CDR3 DNA reads TGTGCCAGCAGCAGCCGACAGGGAACGGGTGGAAACACCATATATTTT.

The chain couples TRBV5-1 to TRBJ1-6; 10 bases line up with TRBD1. Germline CDR1 and CDR2: SGHRS and YFSETQ. The trim removed 3 bases at V and 10 bases at J, leaving 7 bases unmatched. This CDR3 is 15 amino acids long. The CDR3 DNA reads TGCGCCAGCAGCTATCAAGGGACAGGGGAATCACCCCTCCACTTT. Translating it yields CASSYQGTGESPLHF. The whole variable domain, filled in from reference TRBV5-1 and TRBJ1-6, reads KAGVTQTPRYLIKTRGQQVTLSCSPISGHRSVSWYQQTPGQGLQFLFEYFSETQRNKGNFPGRFSGRQFSNSRSEMNVSTLELGDSALYLCASSYQGTGESPLHFGNGTRLTVT.

The chain is built from TRBV2 and TRBJ1-6; TRBD1 matches 8 bases. This CDR3 is built from 14 residues. With V trimmed by 6 bases and J by 9 bases, 7 bases remained unmatched. Germline-derived CDR1 and CDR2 are SNHLY and FYNNEI. The DNA for the CDR3 is TGTGCCAGCAGCGAGACAGGGGCGGCTTCACCCCTCCACTTT. This translates into CASSETGAASPLHF.

This clonotype has just a few counts. The chain carries TRBV6-1 and TRBJ2-7; 15 bases are a match to TRBD2. Trimming at V came to 6 bases and at J to 2 bases, leaving 2 bases not matched to a gene. The CDR3 contains 15 residues. Per germline, CDR1 MNHNS and CDR2 SASEGT. CDR3 in DNA: TGTGCCAGCAGCGGACTAGCGGGGGGGACCTACGAGCAGTACTTC. This codes for CASSGLAGGTYEQYF.

Judged by abundance, this clonotype is medium-sized. This chain uses TRBV15 with TRBJ1-2, with no clear D. Germline V gene lookup returns CDR1 LNHNV and CDR2 YYDKDF (reference sequence). The CDR3 is made up of 13 amino acids. V was cut by 2 bases and J by 3 bases, with 7 bases left in between. CDR3 sequence: CATSRTVDYGYTF. The CDR3 DNA reads as TGTGCCACCAGCAGAACAGTGGACTATGGCTACACCTTC.

By share, this clonotype ranks as medium-sized (0.01 to 0.1%). This sequence joins TRBV7-2 and TRBJ2-7; TRBD2 might be the D (6 bases). V lost 2 bases and J lost 0, with 8 bases in between. This CDR3 contains 14 residues. Germline V gene lookup returns CDR1 SGHTA and CDR2 FQGNSA. This CDR3 reads CASSLHGGSYEQYF. The CDR3 DNA reads as TGTGCCAGCAGCTTACACGGGGGCTCCTACGAGCAGTACTTC.

The chain combines TRBV7-8 with TRBJ2-7; D ambiguous. V shed 5 bases and J shed 2 bases, with 13 bases lying between them. This CDR3 has 14 residues. Germline V gene sequence: CDR1 SGHVS, CDR2 FQNEAQ. The CDR3 nucleotides are TGTGCCAGCAGCCCTACAAGGATCGCCTACGAGCAGTACTTC. Translating it yields CASSPTRIAYEQYF.

This clonotype was seen a few times. The chain recombines TRBV6-5 with TRBJ2-1, with D possibly TRBD1 on 7 matching bases. The length of the CDR3 is 14 residues. Germline V lookup: CDR1 MNHEY, CDR2 SVGAGI. V shed 2 bases and J shed 6 bases, with 11 bases lying between them. DNA for the CDR3: TGTGCCAGCAGTTACCGCCAGGGGGGCAATGAGCAGTTCTTC. This sequence encodes CASSYRQGGNEQFF.

The genes are TRBV28 and TRBJ2-6, with 8 bases identical to TRBD1. The V gene end was trimmed by 2 bases and the J gene end by 0 bases; junction bases not matched to a gene: 6. The CDR3 is made up of 18 amino acids. Germline V CDR1 and CDR2: MDHEN, SYDVKM. This CDR3 reads CASSLGDRPPSGANVLTF. The CDR3 coding sequence is TGTGCCAGCAGTTTAGGGGACAGGCCCCCCTCTGGGGCCAACGTCCTGACTTTC. Complete variable domain (other parts from reference TRBV28 and TRBJ2-6): DVKVTQSSRYLVKRTGEKVFLECVQDMDHENMFWYRQDPGLGLRLIYFSYDVKMKEKGDIPEGYSVSREKKERFSLILESASTNQTSMYLCASSLGDRPPSGANVLTFGAGSRLTVL.

The J gene is TRBJ1-6, the V gene TRBV5-1, with TRBD1 matching 9 bases. CDR1 SGHRS and CDR2 YFSETQ come from the germline V gene. CDR3 length equals 15 residues. J lost 9 bases, V lost 3 bases, and 7 bases had no gene match. The DNA of the CDR3 is TGCGCCAGCAGCTCAAAGGGACAGGGTGGTTCACCCCTCCACTTT. Protein product: CASSSKGQGGSPLHF.

This clonotype was counted only a few times. This chain connects TRBV7-2 to TRBJ1-2, with D maybe TRBD1 (5 bases). The CDR3 extends over 18 amino acids. The germline CDR1 and CDR2 sequences are SGHTA and FQGNSA. V was pared by 3 bases and J by 4 bases, with 24 bases between. CDR3 nucleotides: TGTGCCAGCAGCTTGGCCCTCAGAGGTTACGGGGGGGGCTATGGCTACACCTTC. Translation gives CASSLALRGYGGGYGYTF.

V usage is TRBV20-1 and J usage is TRBJ2-7; a possible D gene is TRBD2 (5 bases). V was shortened by 1 base and J by 3 bases, with 25 bases between the two germline ends. This CDR3 is built from 18 residues. Per germline, CDR1 DFQATT and CDR2 SNEGSKA (reference sequence). For the CDR3, the DNA is TGCAGTGCTAGAGCCCTCCTCGGGCTAGCCTCAACACACTACGAGCAGTACTTC. It translates to CSARALLGLASTHYEQYF.

This clonotype was recorded only once. V gene TRBV5-5 combines with J gene TRBJ2-7, with 8 bases identical to TRBD1. V trimming: 0 bases; J trimming: 3 bases; junction bases outside the gene matches: 5. From germline, CDR1 is SGHKS and CDR2 YYEKEE (reference sequence). The CDR3 is made up of 15 amino acids. For the CDR3, the DNA is TGTGCCAGCAGCTTGGGACCAGGGGGCAGCTACGAGCAGTACTTC. This translates into CASSLGPGGSYEQYF.

This clonotype is classed as medium-sized. V usage is TRBV15 and J usage is TRBJ2-1; maybe TRBD1 (5 bases). Trimming left V 0 bases short and J 3 bases short, with 12 bases between. This CDR3 spans 16 amino acids. CDR1 and CDR2 from the germline V gene are LNHNV and YYDKDF (reference sequence). CDR3 in amino acids: CATSRDWWQGYNEQFF. DNA of the CDR3: TGTGCCACCAGCAGAGATTGGTGGCAGGGCTACAATGAGCAGTTCTTC. The full variable domain, completed using reference TRBV15 and TRBJ2-1, is DAMVIQNPRYQVTQFGKPVTLSCSQTLNHNVMYWYQQKSSQAPKLLFHYYDKDFNNEADTPDNFQSRRPNTSFCFLDIRSPGLGDTAMYLCATSRDWWQGYNEQFFGPGTRLTVL.